This T cell receptor (beta chain) stems from a study of blood T cell repertoires in COVID-19. Background on the study: The United States, Italy and Spain supplied acute and convalescent COVID-19 samples. Nucleic acid was either cDNA or gDNA, and it came from T cells, B-cell-depleted T cells, or PBMCs.

In the authors' workflow: Amplified reference gene primers provided the basis for estimating nucleated cell counts. Data came from immunoSEQ multiplex PCR; TCRdb stores just in-frame clones and leaves some out. That table is the source of V, J and clone size, and D and trimming were worked out from the DNA. The data hold under 60,000 clones, with roughly 87% observed a single time. V lost 5 bases and J lost 4, with 16 bases in between. CDR3 length: 14 amino acids. Per the germline V gene, CDR1 is GTSNPN and CDR2 is SVGIG (reference sequence). This clone appeared a few times. The V call is TRBV30, the J call TRBJ2-3; TRBD1 is a possible D gene (8 bases). This clonotype originated in a human donor with acute or convalescent COVID-19. The donor label of this sample is uncertain. The sample comprised peripheral blood. CDR3 DNA: TGTGCCTGGGTACAGGGGGGGGAGGCAGATACGCAGTATTTT. Translating gives CAWVQGGEADTQYF.